This T cell receptor beta chain was sequenced in a study of blood T cell repertoires in COVID-19 (dated by TCRdb to 2018 to 2020). In terms of the full investigation: Collaborator samples came from the United States, Italy and Spain and covered acute and convalescent phases of COVID-19. The prospective study material was composed of cDNA or gDNA derived from T cells, B-cell-depleted T cells, or PBMCs. Deeply sampled blood TCRbeta repertoires from subjects exposed to, actively infected with, or recovered from COVID-19 were included in the dataset. A freely available public database, intended as a resource for researchers studying the immune response to SARS-CoV-2, is where the repertoires were released. The samples were drawn from the first 160 participants of the ongoing ImmuneRACE study and from under 1,500 subjects provided by 6 global collaborators. Nearly every sample came with metadata listing a de-identified subject ID, COVID-19 status, age in years and sex. HLA class I and class II types, where available, came from metadata supplied by the sample provider rather than from assay-based typing. Summary of the overall study and its limitations: The quantity of clinical and demographic metadata differed by source and by participant and was supplied without curation.

One collaborating source in Seattle enrolled patients while the patients were actively infected and followed the patients over time throughout the course of disease. Collaborating institutions collected whole blood in K2EDTA tubes following their own protocols. For TCRbeta analysis, collaborators shipped samples as frozen whole blood, isolated PBMCs, or DNA extracted from either of those sample types. Reading the germline V gene gives CDR1 MNHEY and CDR2 SVGEGT. Between the V and J ends, shortened by 5 bases and 7 bases respectively, the junction contains 14 bases. The CDR3, from cysteine to phenylalanine, totals 13 residues. CDR3 DNA only is kept here, 39 bases in frame from base 1. The immunoSEQ Assay, a bias-controlled multiplex PCR, was used to amplify TCRbeta CDR3 regions from genomic DNA. The original pipeline was this. Within the assay, amplification of reference gene primers was used to estimate how many nucleated cells each sample contained. To quantify the absolute abundance of each unique TCRbeta CDR3 rearrangement, sequence reads were collapsed and filtered. Productive Simpson clonality was computed per sample as the square root of Simpson's diversity index over productive rearrangements. TCRdb holds this immuneACCESS table with in-frame rearrangements only. Some clones are missing; in checked studies, unresolved V genes explain under half, and the rest has no known cause. V and J calls and clone size are as listed in that table; D and trimming were resolved from the DNA. This sample has about 130,000 clones in its table, and 86% of those were observed once. Approximately 10% of the sample lies in the top ten.

Turning to this clone: Its specific antigen is unknown. No clone much larger than this one lies a single base away; base qualities are absent.

What was sequenced was peripheral blood. This TCR was recovered from a woman aged 70 to 79 with COVID-19, enrolled during active disease. The rearrangement combines TRBV6-2 or TRBV6-3 with TRBJ1-2; the D region possibly corresponds to TRBD1 (5 bases align). CDR3 loop: CASSRYGTGGYTF. The DNA sequence is given as TGTGCCAGCAGTCGATATGGGACTGGTGGCTACACCTTC.